Below, 13 T cell receptor beta chains from the same sample are listed, as sequenced in a study of T cells in Graves' hyperthyroidism and ophthalmopathy. The investigators amplified TCR beta CDR3 regions from RNA transcripts. Primed by the HTBI set, a first-round RT-PCR was run on the TCR CDR3. TCRdb analysed the multiplex PCR reads with MiXCR anew, one entry per CDR3 protein. Among some 320,000 distinct CDR3 sequences listed, approximately 14% were seen once. Specimen: blood. Receptors were obtained from a woman aged 40 to 50 with Graves' ophthalmopathy.

This clonotype came up a few times. The J gene is TRBJ2-5, the V gene TRBV2, with 15 bases lining up with TRBD2. Trimming cost V 8 bases and J 5 bases; bases outside gene matches: 12. CDR1 is SNHLY, CDR2 FYNNEI, per germline. The CDR3 spans 17 residues. DNA for the CDR3: TGTGCCAGCTGGGGACTAGCGGGAGGCGCGCGGGGGGAGACCCAGTACTTC. This gives the protein CASWGLAGGARGETQYF.

This clonotype was detected a few times. The rearrangement uses TRBV20-1 and TRBJ1-2; 10 bases are a match to TRBD1. The CDR3 loop spans 12 amino acids. Trimming took 5 bases from V and 4 from J; bases not matched to a gene: 1. Germline values: CDR1 DFQATT, CDR2 SNEGSKA (reference sequence). The CDR3 nucleotides are TGCAGTGCTCGGGACAGGGGCTATGGCTACACCTTC. Protein product: CSARDRGYGYTF.

This clonotype has ten or more counts. The genes are TRBV29-1 and TRBJ1-3; D is possibly TRBD1 (5 bases). The CDR3 length is 12 residues. Between the trimmed V and J ends, which lost 7 bases and 4 bases, there was a span of 11 bases. The V gene's germline CDR1 is SQVTM and CDR2 ANQGSEA. The CDR3 sequence: CSGIGGGNTIYF. The CDR3 DNA follows: TGCAGCGGCATTGGGGGAGGAAACACCATATATTTT.

This clonotype was counted many times. The genes are TRBV7-8 and TRBJ1-4; D gene ambiguous. Trimming took 5 bases from V and 4 from J, leaving 17 bases between them. Looked up from germline, CDR1 is SGHVS and CDR2 is FQNEAQ. The CDR3 runs 16 residues. The CDR3 DNA sequence: TGTGCCAGCAGCAACGGCGTCACAGAGTTTAATGAAAAACTGTTTTTT. This sequence encodes CASSNGVTEFNEKLFF.

This clonotype was counted once. The chain uses TRBV19 and TRBJ1-2; D is ambiguous. CDR3 length: 13 residues. Germline CDR1 is LNHDA and CDR2 is SQIVND (reference sequence). The V and J ends lost 0 bases and 4 bases respectively, with 6 bases between them. The DNA for the CDR3 is TGTGCCAGTAGTATAGATCTCAGCTATGGCTACACCTTC. It codes for CASSIDLSYGYTF.

Ten or more counts support this clonotype. The rearrangement joins TRBV6-1 to TRBJ1-1; TRBD1 might be the D (6 bases). Per germline, CDR1 MNHNS and CDR2 SASEGT. V gave up 6 bases and J gave up 1 base, with 12 bases separating them. The CDR3 consists of 14 residues. CDR3 DNA sequence: TGTGCCAGCAGGTCCCCGGGACAGAACACTGAAGCTTTCTTT. This translates into CASRSPGQNTEAFF.

In this sample, this clonotype turned up many times. This chain joins TRBV12-3 or TRBV12-4 and TRBJ1-5; 10 nucleotides agree with TRBD1. V shed 5 bases, J shed 6 bases, and the junction held 10 bases outside the gene matches. The length of the CDR3 is 16 residues. The CDR3 reads CASSARGQGGGQPQHF. CDR3 nucleotide sequence: TGTGCCAGCAGTGCACGAGGACAGGGGGGAGGTCAGCCCCAGCATTTT.

The chain employs TRBV19 and TRBJ1-2, with 10 positions matching TRBD1. Per germline, CDR1 LNHDA and CDR2 SQIVND (reference sequence). The CDR3 length is 14 residues. With 5 bases clipped from V and 4 bases from J, the junction kept 4 bases outside the gene matches. CDR3 in amino acids: CASSPRTGGYGYTF. CDR3 DNA sequence: TGTGCCAGTAGTCCCCGGACAGGGGGCTATGGCTACACCTTC.

This clonotype appeared many times. This chain joins TRBV24-1 and TRBJ2-1; 13 bases fit TRBD2. This CDR3 spans 16 amino acids. V lost 3 bases to trimming and J lost 9 bases; unmatched junction nucleotides: 7. Per the germline V gene, CDR1 is KGHDR and CDR2 is SFDVKD. CDR3 amino acids: CATSDPTSGGAVEQFF. CDR3 sequence (DNA): TGTGCCACCAGTGATCCTACTAGCGGGGGGGCGGTTGAGCAGTTCTTC.

The chain carries TRBV4-1 and TRBJ1-4; a weak D match, TRBD1 (5 bases). V was shortened by 6 bases and J by 4 bases, with 12 bases between the two germline ends. Germline CDR1 and CDR2: MGHRA and YSYEKL. This CDR3 spans 14 amino acids. The CDR3 loop is CASSPTANNEKLFF. DNA of the CDR3: TGCGCCAGCAGTCCGACAGCCAATAATGAAAAACTGTTTTTT.

This clonotype was seen ten or more times. The rearrangement joins TRBV24-1 to TRBJ2-1; TRBD2 aligns across 8 bases. The germline CDR1 and CDR2 sequences are KGHDR and SFDVKD. The CDR3 totals 18 residues. J was trimmed by 1 base and V by 3 bases; bases with no gene match: 10. DNA for the CDR3: TGTGCCACCAGTGATCACCCCGGGGGGGCCGGTTCCTACAATGAGCAGTTCTTC. It specifies CATSDHPGGAGSYNEQFF.

This chain connects TRBV9 to TRBJ2-2, with unresolved D. Per germline, CDR1 SGDLS and CDR2 YYNGEE. With 4 bases removed from V and 1 base from J, the gap between germline ends came to 8 bases. The CDR3 loop spans 14 amino acids. The CDR3 region is CASSTRLNTGELFF. Written as DNA, the CDR3 is TGTGCCAGCAGCACCCGCTTGAACACCGGGGAGCTGTTTTTT.

The chain couples TRBV20-1 to TRBJ1-2, with TRBD1 matching over 7 bases. Germline-derived CDR1 and CDR2 are DFQATT and SNEGSKA (reference sequence). The V gene end was trimmed by 5 bases and the J gene end by 5 bases; junction bases not matched to a gene: 5. This CDR3 spans 12 amino acids. The CDR3 loop reads CSAPGQRYGYTF. The CDR3 DNA reads TGCAGTGCTCCGGGACAGCGATATGGCTACACCTTC.